This T cell receptor beta chain was captured in a study of T cells in Graves' hyperthyroidism and ophthalmopathy. CDR1 LNHNV and CDR2 YYDKDF come from the germline V gene (reference sequence). V was clipped by 9 bases and J by 4 bases; unmatched bases: 8. CDR3 length equals 14 residues. This clonotype was found many times. Using RNA transcripts as the source, TCR beta CDR3 regions were amplified. The TCR CDR3 first-round RT-PCR relied on the HTBI primer set. TCRdb itself ran the multiplex PCR reads through MiXCR, one entry per CDR3 protein. The repertoire includes about 400,000 distinct CDR3 sequences, more than 12% of them detected once, and around 27% sits in the top ten.

The TCR originated in a man aged 50 or older with Graves' ophthalmopathy. The rearrangement links TRBV15 to TRBJ2-3, with 9 bases matching TRBD2. Source material: blood. The CDR3 nucleotides are TGTGCCACAGGGACGGGACTAGCATCAGATACGCAGTATTTT. Translation gives CATGTGLASDTQYF.